Shown below are 23 T cell receptor beta chains from a single sample sequenced in a study of shared clonotypes between healthy human individuals. Naivety among CD8 cells was defined by CD45RO negativity and positive CCR7 selection, thereby excluding terminally differentiated effector memory CD45RA+ cells. Sequenced by immunoSEQ multiplex PCR; TCRdb stores in-frame clones only, minus some. The table includes fewer than 700,000 clones, about 95% detected once. Sequencing was done on a sample of naive CD8+ T cells sorted from blood. All receptors derive from a woman aged 25-40 years in good health.

This chain uses TRBV15 with TRBJ2-5; maybe TRBD2 (6 bases). Trimming removed 6 bases at V and 4 bases at J, with 12 bases between. Germline V gene lookup returns CDR1 LNHNV and CDR2 YYDKDF (reference sequence). This CDR3 has 13 amino acids. The CDR3, as DNA: TGTGCCACCAGAAGCGGGCGGGGAGAGACCCAGTACTTC. As protein: CATRSGRGETQYF.

The chain uses TRBV11-2 and TRBJ2-3, with D maybe TRBD2 (5 bases). V lost 1 base to trimming and J lost 5 bases, with 13 bases between them. The CDR3 is 15 amino acids. Germline V gives CDR1 SGHAT, CDR2 FQNNGV. The CDR3 is CASSLGTVGGDTQYF. The CDR3 bases are TGTGCCAGCAGCTTAGGAACGGTCGGAGGAGATACGCAGTATTTT.

Regarding this clone: The same CDR3 also results from other DNA sequences found in this sample. The gene calls are TRBV19 and TRBJ2-7; weak D call: TRBD1 (5 bases). This CDR3 comprises 15 residues. Germline lookup yields CDR1 LNHDA and CDR2 SQIVND (reference sequence). The ends were cut back, 3 bases at V and 1 base at J, with 13 bases in the middle. CDR3 loop: CASSIGQGRSYEQYF. The CDR3 region has the DNA TGTGCCAGTAGTATTGGGCAGGGCAGGTCCTACGAGCAGTACTTC.

The chain couples TRBV27 to TRBJ2-7; TRBD2 matches at 8 bases. Germline V gene lookup returns CDR1 MNHEY and CDR2 SMNVEV (reference sequence). After removal of 5 bases from V and 6 bases from J, the junction contained 12 bases not matched to a gene. This CDR3 has 15 residues. CDR3 sequence reads: CASSTLAGRAAEQYF. The CDR3 DNA is TGTGCCAGCAGTACATTAGCGGGAAGGGCGGCCGAGCAGTACTTC.

Here the CDR3 DNA reads TGTGCCAGCAGTGCTTTTGACAGGGCCGGGATCCGGGCTACGCAGTATTTT. Translated, it gives CASSAFDRAGIRATQYF. This sequence joins TRBV6-1 and TRBJ2-3; 7 bases line up with TRBD1. Germline CDR1 MNHNS, CDR2 SASEGT. V lost 4 bases, J lost 8 bases, and 18 bases stayed unmatched. CDR3 length: 17 amino acids.

The rearrangement uses TRBV14 and TRBJ2-1; 13 nucleotides agree with TRBD2. Germline V CDR1 and CDR2: SGHDN, FVKESK. J was trimmed by 10 bases and V by 6 bases; bases with no gene match: 6. The CDR3 spans 14 residues. The CDR3 loop is CASRLTSGRKEQFF. In DNA, the CDR3 is TGTGCCAGCAGACTGACTAGCGGGAGGAAAGAGCAGTTCTTC.

The chain joins TRBV13 to TRBJ1-2, with D unclear. Trimming shortened V by 5 bases and J by 3 bases, and 13 bases separated the two germline ends. CDR1 and CDR2 from the germline V gene are PRHDT and FYEKMQ (reference sequence). The CDR3 is 14 amino acids. The CDR3 DNA sequence: TGTGCCAGCAGCCCCACGACGGATTACTATGGCTACACCTTC. As protein: CASSPTTDYYGYTF.

The V call is TRBV13, the J call TRBJ2-1, with 7 nucleotides matching TRBD2. The V gene's germline CDR1 is PRHDT and CDR2 FYEKMQ (reference sequence). The CDR3 has 18 amino acids. Trimming cost V 5 bases and J 4 bases; bases outside gene matches: 17. The CDR3 nucleotides are TGTGCCAGCAGCGCCAGCCGACTAGCCTCGGGTGGGTACAATGAGCAGTTCTTC. This translates into CASSASRLASGGYNEQFF.

This clone came up once. V gene TRBV28 combines with J gene TRBJ2-3; TRBD1 matches at 7 bases. Per germline, CDR1 MDHEN and CDR2 SYDVKM. This CDR3 contains 18 residues. Trimming cost V 4 bases and J 2 bases; bases outside gene matches: 15. Here the CDR3 DNA reads TGTGCCAGCAGTTCCTCGCCGAGGCAGGGGGTCCCCACAGATACGCAGTATTTT. This sequence encodes CASSSSPRQGVPTDTQYF.

The rearrangement links TRBV4-1 to TRBJ2-7; 10 nucleotides line up with TRBD1. The germline V gene has CDR1 MGHRA and CDR2 YSYEKL. V shed 2 bases, J shed 4 bases, and the junction held 5 bases outside the gene matches. The CDR3 is 15 residues long. Here the CDR3 DNA reads TGCGCCAGCAGCCAACTGGACAGGGGGGGTTACGAGCAGTACTTC. Translating it yields CASSQLDRGGYEQYF.

The chain uses TRBV7-9 and TRBJ1-2; TRBD1 agrees at 7 bases. V lost 4 bases, J lost 4 bases, and 6 bases stayed unmatched. Germline CDR1 SEHNR, CDR2 FQNEAQ (reference sequence). The CDR3 is 14 residues long. CDR3 in amino acids: CASSSDREPYGYTF. CDR3 in DNA: TGTGCCAGCAGCTCCGACAGGGAACCCTATGGCTACACCTTC. Drawing the rest from reference TRBV7-9 and TRBJ1-2, the complete variable domain is DTGVSQNPRHKITKRGQNVTFRCDPISEHNRLYWYRQTLGQGPEFLTYFQNEAQLEKSRLLSDRFSAERPKGSFSTLEIQRTEQGDSAMYLCASSSDREPYGYTFGSGTRLTVV.

This rearrangement joins TRBV14 to TRBJ2-7; no firm D call. V shed 2 bases and J shed 0 bases, with 14 bases lying between them. This CDR3 has 16 residues. CDR1 and CDR2 (germline): SGHDN, FVKESK. The CDR3 coding sequence is TGTGCCAGCAGCCAATTCAGTCCAGTTAGCTCCTACGAGCAGTACTTC. Protein sequence: CASSQFSPVSSYEQYF. The full variable domain, completed using reference TRBV14 and TRBJ2-7, is EAGVTQFPSHSVIEKGQTVTLRCDPISGHDNLYWYRRVMGKEIKFLLHFVKESKQDESGMPNNRFLAERTGGTYSTLKVQPAELEDSGVYFCASSQFSPVSSYEQYFGPGTRLTVT.

The gene calls are TRBV2 and TRBJ1-2, with TRBD1 identical over 7 bases. The CDR3 covers 15 residues. V lost 6 bases, J lost 3 bases, and 10 bases stayed unmatched. The V gene's germline CDR1 is SNHLY and CDR2 FYNNEI. The CDR3 region is CASSEPRQGDYGYTF. The CDR3 DNA sequence: TGTGCCAGCAGCGAGCCACGCCAGGGGGACTATGGCTACACCTTC.

V usage is TRBV7-9 and J usage is TRBJ1-1; D remains ambiguous. Germline values: CDR1 SEHNR, CDR2 FQNEAQ (reference sequence). The CDR3 has 13 residues. Between the trimmed V and J ends, which lost 5 bases and 4 bases, there was a span of 11 bases. For the CDR3, the DNA is TGTGCCAGCAGCCCTCCGCCCACCACTGAAGCTTTCTTT. This sequence encodes CASSPPPTTEAFF.

The CDR3 here is CASSLGHRGSFYEQYF. CDR3 in DNA: TGTGCCAGCAGCCTCGGACACAGGGGGAGCTTCTACGAGCAGTACTTC. J is TRBJ2-7 and V is TRBV14; 8 bases map to TRBD1. The CDR3 is 16 amino acids. CDR1 and CDR2 (germline): SGHDN, FVKESK. Trimming at V came to 4 bases and at J to 3 bases, leaving 11 bases not matched to a gene.

J is TRBJ1-2 and V is TRBV13; TRBD1 aligns across 8 bases. CDR3 length: 14 residues. The trim removed 5 bases at V and 4 bases at J, leaving 6 bases unmatched. The germline gives CDR1 PRHDT, CDR2 FYEKMQ (reference sequence). Here the CDR3 DNA reads TGTGCCAGCAGCCCGCGGACAGGGCGCTATGGCTACACCTTC. Translation gives CASSPRTGRYGYTF. Using reference TRBV13 and TRBJ1-2 for the parts outside the CDR3, the full variable domain is AAGVIQSPRHLIKEKRETATLKCYPIPRHDTVYWYQQGPGQDPQFLISFYEKMQSDKGSIPDRFSAQQFSDYHSELNMSSLELGDSALYFCASSPRTGRYGYTFGSGTRLTVV.

V gene TRBV27 combines with J gene TRBJ1-2, with 8 bases aligning to TRBD1. The germline V gene encodes CDR1 MNHEY and CDR2 SMNVEV (reference sequence). The length of the CDR3 is 14 residues. The J segment lost 3 bases and the V segment lost 2 bases, leaving 2 bases of the junction unmatched. The CDR3, as DNA: TGTGCCAGCAGTTTAGGACAGGGACACTATGGCTACACCTTC. Its protein is CASSLGQGHYGYTF.

V is TRBV14 and J is TRBJ2-1; maybe TRBD1 (5 bases). Looked up from germline, CDR1 is SGHDN and CDR2 is FVKESK. The CDR3 covers 17 residues. V shed 0 bases and J shed 9 bases, with 21 bases lying between them. In DNA, the CDR3 is TGTGCCAGCAGCCAAGAAGGGGCTAGGCCGGGCACGGGTGAGCAGTTCTTC. Protein product: CASSQEGARPGTGEQFF.

The chain recombines TRBV30 with TRBJ2-7; 9 bases are a match to TRBD1. V was clipped by 1 base and J by 1 base; unmatched bases: 5. The CDR3 loop spans 15 amino acids. Germline CDR1 reads GTSNPN; CDR2 reads SVGIG (reference sequence). CDR3 in amino acids: CAWSEGTGLSYEQYF. CDR3 bases: TGTGCCTGGAGTGAGGGGACAGGGTTGTCCTACGAGCAGTACTTC.

The chain is built from TRBV28 and TRBJ2-1, with unresolved D. Trimming removed 8 bases from V and 7 bases from J, with 9 bases in between. The CDR3 totals 11 residues. Germline CDR1 is MDHEN and CDR2 is SYDVKM. The CDR3 here is CASGDWNEQFF. The CDR3 DNA is TGTGCCAGCGGGGATTGGAATGAGCAGTTCTTC.

Comments on this clone: Other DNA sequences in the same sample also yield this CDR3. The chain combines TRBV4-1 with TRBJ2-7; the match to TRBD2 covers 7 bases. After removal of 4 bases from V and 0 bases from J, the junction contained 3 bases not matched to a gene. The CDR3 is 14 amino acids. Germline-derived CDR1 and CDR2 are MGHRA and YSYEKL. The CDR3 spells CASSPLAGSYEQYF. The CDR3 region has the DNA TGCGCCAGCAGCCCCTTAGCGGGCTCCTACGAGCAGTACTTC.

The J gene is TRBJ1-5, the V gene TRBV6-5; a possible D gene is TRBD1 (6 bases). The CDR3 totals 14 residues. Trimming took 3 bases from V and 7 from J, leaving 13 bases between them. Per germline, CDR1 MNHEY and CDR2 SVGAGI. CDR3 protein: CASSYQGLGQPQHF. The CDR3 DNA reads as TGTGCCAGCAGTTATCAGGGGTTAGGGCAGCCCCAGCATTTT.

This sequence joins TRBV7-9 and TRBJ1-1; D not resolved. In germline, CDR1 is SEHNR, CDR2 FQNEAQ (reference sequence). V was cut by 3 bases and J by 6 bases, with 8 bases left in between. This CDR3 contains 12 residues. CDR3 amino acids: CASSLGFPEAFF. The CDR3 nucleotides are TGTGCCAGCAGCTTGGGGTTCCCTGAAGCTTTCTTT.